These 24 T cell receptor beta chains came from one sample sequenced in a study of T cells in Graves' hyperthyroidism and ophthalmopathy (dated by TCRdb to between 2018 and 2020). The method behind the library was multiplex PCR. Instrument used: Illumina HiSeq 2000. The TCR beta CDR3 regions were amplified from the RNA transcripts. For the first round of RT-PCR on the TCR CDR3, the HTBI primer set was used together with the Qiagen OneStep RT-PCR kit. Through fastp at Q25 and MiXCR, TCRdb rebuilt clones from the public reads, retaining in-frame beta chains. Each record represents a unique CDR3 protein, reported with the most common genes and DNA among its rows. The sample yields 95,000 to 110,000 distinct CDR3 sequences; 47% were counted once. The ten largest make up approximately 30% of the sample. The sample taken for sequencing was blood. These receptors all come from a man between 35 and 55 years old with Graves' hyperthyroidism.

The chain uses TRBV20-1 and TRBJ1-5, with D unresolved. Deletions cut 1 base from V and 4 bases from J, with 8 bases between. Per germline, CDR1 DFQATT and CDR2 SNEGSKA (reference sequence). The CDR3 consists of 13 residues. The CDR3 region is CSARGGGNQPQHF. The CDR3 DNA sequence: TGCAGTGCTAGAGGGGGAGGTAATCAGCCCCAGCATTTT.

This clonotype was counted at least ten times. The rearrangement joins TRBV24-1 to TRBJ1-5; TRBD1 might be the D (6 bases). Germline values: CDR1 KGHDR, CDR2 SFDVKD. The germline V and J ends were trimmed by 2 bases and 9 bases, with 10 bases remaining between them. CDR3 length equals 13 residues. The CDR3 spells CATSDSDRTPQHF. As DNA, the CDR3 is TGTGCCACCAGTGATTCAGACAGGACGCCCCAGCATTTT.

This clonotype showed up many times. The rearrangement uses TRBV7-2 and TRBJ2-3, with D possibly being TRBD1 (6 bases). Per the germline V gene, CDR1 is SGHTA and CDR2 is FQGNSA. Trimming shortened V by 3 bases and J by 4 bases, and 11 bases separated the two germline ends. The CDR3 covers 14 residues. The CDR3 nucleotides read TGTGCCAGCAGCTTGGTAGGGGGATCAGATACGCAGTATTTT. Protein product: CASSLVGGSDTQYF.

This clonotype was seen at least ten times. This chain connects TRBV7-2 to TRBJ2-2; 16 nucleotides align to TRBD2. Germline assignment: CDR1 SGHTA and CDR2 FQGNSA. With 2 bases clipped from V and 4 bases from J, the junction kept 4 bases outside the gene matches. This CDR3 contains 18 residues. DNA of the CDR3: TGTGCCAGCAGCTTAAAGGGACTAGCGGGGGGGTTCACCGGGGAGCTGTTTTTT. Encoded protein: CASSLKGLAGGFTGELFF.

This rearrangement joins TRBV20-1 to TRBJ2-1; 8 bases line up with TRBD2. Germline lookup yields CDR1 DFQATT and CDR2 SNEGSKA (reference sequence). This CDR3 has 13 amino acids. CDR3 sequence reads: CSPEAGGIYEQFF. Written as DNA, the CDR3 is TGCAGCCCCGAGGCGGGAGGTATTTATGAGCAGTTCTTC.

This rearrangement joins TRBV20-1 to TRBJ2-7, with TRBD2 matching 8 bases. Germline CDR1 and CDR2: DFQATT and SNEGSKA (reference sequence). The trim removed 3 bases at V and 5 bases at J, leaving 12 bases unmatched. CDR3 length equals 15 residues. This CDR3 is CSARGVSGIPHEQYF. The CDR3 DNA is TGCAGTGCTAGGGGGGTTAGCGGGATCCCCCACGAGCAGTACTTC.

A remark on this clonotype: Since a much larger clone is just one base distant, this may be a read error. The rearrangement uses TRBV6-5 and TRBJ1-1, with D unclear. The CDR3 consists of 13 residues. From germline, CDR1 is MNHEY and CDR2 SVGAGI. The germline V and J ends were trimmed by 2 bases and 6 bases, with 10 bases remaining between them. The CDR3 sequence: CASSYSPEAEAFF. The CDR3 DNA reads TGTGCCAGCAGTTACAGCCCCGAGGCTGAAGCTTTCTTT.

This clonotype has ten or more counts. CDR3: CASTIRGLGETQYF. The CDR3 DNA is TGTGCCAGCACCATAAGGGGGTTGGGAGAGACCCAGTACTTC. The V call is TRBV2, the J call TRBJ2-5; the D gene is possibly TRBD1 (6 bases). V lost 7 bases and J lost 4, with 16 bases in between. The germline V gene encodes CDR1 SNHLY and CDR2 FYNNEI. The CDR3 runs to 14 residues.

The V call is TRBV6-1, the J call TRBJ2-3, with 10 nucleotides matching TRBD2. Germline CDR1 reads MNHNS; CDR2 reads SASEGT. V was clipped by 8 bases and J by 4 bases; unmatched bases: 12. CDR3 length: 16 residues. The CDR3 protein is CASEASGGGGPDTQYF. Here the CDR3 DNA reads TGTGCCAGCGAGGCTAGCGGGGGCGGCGGGCCAGATACGCAGTATTTT.

The chain employs TRBV15 and TRBJ1-4; D may be TRBD1 (5 bases). Germline loops: CDR1 LNHNV, CDR2 YYDKDF (reference sequence). The V end was cut by 1 base, the J end by 4 bases, with 7 bases between. The CDR3 loop spans 14 amino acids. The CDR3: CATSRGQLNEKLFF. The CDR3 DNA reads TGTGCCACCAGCAGAGGACAGCTTAATGAAAAACTGTTTTTT. Full variable domain (remainder filled in from reference TRBV15 and TRBJ1-4): DAMVIQNPRYQVTQFGKPVTLSCSQTLNHNVMYWYQQKSSQAPKLLFHYYDKDFNNEADTPDNFQSRRPNTSFCFLDIRSPGLGDTAMYLCATSRGQLNEKLFFGSGTQLSVL.

For this clonotype: One junction end disagrees with the germline gene, perhaps due to a read error. The chain joins TRBV2 to TRBJ1-5; no reliable D call. In germline, CDR1 is SNHLY, CDR2 FYNNEI. The CDR3 spans 15 residues. The CDR3 nucleotides read TGTGCCAGCGTGAGGAACACGGGTAGCAGTCAGCCCCAGCATTTT. Translation: CASVRNTGSSQPQHF. The full variable domain, rest sourced from reference TRBV2 and TRBJ1-5, is EPEVTQTPSHQVTQMGQEVILRCVPISNHLYFYWYRQILGQKVEFLVSFYNNEISEKSEIFDDQFSVERPDGSNFTLKIRSTKLEDSAMYFCASVRNTGSSQPQHFGDGTRLSIL.

This sequence joins TRBV7-9 and TRBJ2-1; 7 nucleotides align to TRBD1. CDR3 length: 15 residues. V was clipped by 5 bases and J by 4 bases; unmatched bases: 8. Germline CDR1 and CDR2: SEHNR and FQNEAQ (reference sequence). CDR3 nucleotides: TGTGCCAGCAGCCGTGGAGAGGGGGCTTACAATGAGCAGTTCTTC. This translates into CASSRGEGAYNEQFF.

There are a few counts of this clonotype. J is TRBJ2-7 and V is TRBV19; D perhaps matches TRBD2 (7 bases). Per the germline V gene, CDR1 is LNHDA and CDR2 is SQIVND (reference sequence). V was clipped by 11 bases and J by 2 bases, with 19 bases between them. The CDR3 length is 14 residues. The CDR3 bases are TGTGCCTGGAGTGGGGGAGGGGGGGCCTACGAGCAGTACTTC. The encoded protein is CAWSGGGGAYEQYF. The full variable domain, in which reference TRBV19 and TRBJ2-7 provide the parts outside the CDR3, is DGGITQSPKYLFRKEGQNVTLSCEQNLNHDAMYWYRQDPGQGLRLIYYSQIVNDFQKGDIAEGYSVSREKKESFPLTVTSAQKNPTAFYLCAWSGGGGAYEQYFGPGTRLTVT.

The rearrangement uses TRBV10-1 and TRBJ2-7; 15 bases are shared with TRBD2. The J segment lost 5 bases and the V segment lost 7 bases, leaving 6 bases of the junction unmatched. Germline loops: CDR1 WNHNN, CDR2 SYGVQD (reference sequence). This CDR3 is built from 15 residues. CDR3 DNA: TGCGCCAGCAAAGGGACTAGCGGGGGGCGGGACGAGCAGTACTTC. Its protein product is CASKGTSGGRDEQYF.

This clonotype has more than one count but fewer than ten. The chain is built from TRBV7-9 and TRBJ2-1, with D hard to call. The CDR3 extends over 14 amino acids. V was shortened by 5 bases and J by 1 base, with 9 bases between the two germline ends. Germline values: CDR1 SEHNR, CDR2 FQNEAQ (reference sequence). The CDR3 coding sequence is TGTGCCAGCAGCCACCCTAGGTCCTACAATGAGCAGTTCTTC. This sequence encodes CASSHPRSYNEQFF.

The chain joins TRBV6-5 to TRBJ2-1; D uncertain. The ends were cut back, 5 bases at V and 6 bases at J, with 17 bases in the middle. This CDR3 region has 15 residues. Germline CDR1 is MNHEY and CDR2 is SVGAGI. CDR3 amino acids: CASSEESFPCNEQFF. The CDR3 region has the DNA TGTGCCAGCAGTGAAGAAAGCTTCCCCTGCAATGAGCAGTTCTTC.

This clonotype was observed many times. With a much larger clone just one base away, this may be a read error. The V and J genes are TRBV15 and TRBJ2-5, with TRBD2 matching over 15 bases. The CDR3 has 18 residues. V gave up 0 bases and J gave up 7 bases; unmatched junction bases: 9. Germline values: CDR1 LNHNV, CDR2 YYDKDF (reference sequence). The DNA of the CDR3 is TGTGCCACCAGCAGAGATTGGGGGACTAGCGGGGGGCGGGGGACCCAGTACTTC. Translating it yields CATSRDWGTSGGRGTQYF. Together with reference TRBV15 and TRBJ2-5, the CDR3 gives the full variable domain: DAMVIQNPRYQVTQFGKPVTLSCSQTLNHNVMYWYQQKSSQAPKLLFHYYDKDFNNEADTPDNFQSRRPNTSFCFLDIRSPGLGDTAMYLCATSRDWGTSGGRGTQYFGPGTRLLVL.

The rearrangement uses TRBV19 and TRBJ1-2; 11 bases map to TRBD1. This CDR3 has 15 amino acids. CDR1 is LNHDA and CDR2 is SQIVND in the germline V gene (reference sequence). Trimming cost V 4 bases and J 2 bases; bases outside gene matches: 3. Written as DNA, the CDR3 is TGTGCCAGTAGTACCGGACAGGGGGCGAACTATGGCTACACCTTC. Amino acids: CASSTGQGANYGYTF.

This clonotype was counted many times. This chain's CDR3 is CASSLGLAGGTQYF. The CDR3 nucleotides are TGTGCCAGCAGTCTGGGACTAGCGGGAGGAACGCAGTATTTT. The rearrangement links TRBV12-3 or TRBV12-4 to TRBJ2-3; 15 positions agree with TRBD2. The length of the CDR3 is 14 residues. V shed 5 bases, J shed 9 bases, and the junction held 3 bases outside the gene matches.

This clonotype came up once. The J gene is TRBJ2-2, the V gene TRBV19; no definite D call. V was shortened by 0 bases and J by 8 bases, with 4 bases between the two germline ends. CDR3 length equals 12 residues. The germline V gene has CDR1 LNHDA and CDR2 SQIVND (reference sequence). CDR3 sequence (DNA): TGTGCCAGTAGTATAGATACAGGGGAGCTGTTTTTT. The encoded protein is CASSIDTGELFF.

Comment on this clonotype: This could be a read error, since a much larger clone is one nucleotide away. The gene calls are TRBV6-6 and TRBJ2-5, with TRBD2 identical over 14 bases. In germline, CDR1 is MNHNY, CDR2 SVGAGI (reference sequence). CDR3 length: 16 residues. The DNA for the CDR3 is TGTGCCGGCAGTTCGAGACTAGCGGGGGGGAGAGAGACCCAGTACTTC. Its translation: CAGSSRLAGGRETQYF.

The chain is built from TRBV10-3 and TRBJ2-7; the D gene is possibly TRBD2 (6 bases). The CDR3 runs to 13 residues. The V gene lost 1 base and the J gene lost 3 bases, with 7 bases spanning the gap. Germline CDR1 is ENHRY and CDR2 is SYGVKD. CDR3 loop: CAISEFGSYEQYF. The CDR3 nucleotides are TGTGCCATCAGTGAGTTCGGGAGCTACGAGCAGTACTTC.

Ten or more counts support this clonotype. This chain uses TRBV19 with TRBJ2-2, with a weak D call TRBD2 (6 bases). Between the trimmed V and J ends, which lost 6 bases and 3 bases, there was a span of 20 bases. The CDR3 has 17 residues. Germline CDR1 reads LNHDA; CDR2 reads SQIVND (reference sequence). Here the CDR3 DNA reads TGTGCCAGTAGCGGAGGGGTAAAACGGGTGGACACCGGGGAGCTGTTTTTT. Its protein is CASSGGVKRVDTGELFF.

A note on this clonotype: A junction end diverges from the germline sequence, so it may reflect a read error. This sequence joins TRBV7-9 and TRBJ2-2; D possibly uses TRBD1 or TRBD2 (5 bases each). The CDR3 length is 11 residues. Per germline, CDR1 SEHNR and CDR2 FQNEAQ (reference sequence). The CDR3 protein is CASSLIRELLF. As DNA, the CDR3 is TGTGCCAGCAGCTTAATCAGGGAGCTGCTTTTT.